This passage covers 14 T cell receptor beta chains from one sample sequenced in a study of T cells in Graves' hyperthyroidism and ophthalmopathy. Amplification targeted TCR beta CDR3 regions from RNA transcripts. HTBI primers drove first-round RT-PCR of the TCR CDR3. TCRdb re-called the multiplex PCR reads through MiXCR, storing one row per CDR3 protein. The sample lists about 500,000 distinct CDR3 sequences, approximately 48% occurring once. Sequencing used peripheral blood or thyroid tissue (not recorded which). The receptors here all came from an adult woman with Graves' disease, either hyperthyroidism or ophthalmopathy (not recorded which).

This clonotype was seen at least ten times. This chain connects TRBV2 to TRBJ1-1; D may be TRBD1 (5 bases). Trimming stripped 5 bases from V and 0 bases from J, with 16 bases between. The CDR3 is 16 amino acids. CDR1 is SNHLY, CDR2 FYNNEI, per germline. Written as DNA, the CDR3 is TGTGCCAGCAGTTTCTCACGGGACTTATTGAACACTGAAGCTTTCTTT. As protein: CASSFSRDLLNTEAFF.

V gene TRBV7-2 combines with J gene TRBJ1-1, with no clear D. Germline V gene sequence: CDR1 SGHTA, CDR2 FQGNSA. Trimming took off 6 bases at V and 3 bases at J, with 17 bases between the two ends. The length of the CDR3 is 15 residues. As DNA, the CDR3 is TGTGCCAGCAGTATTGGGGTGGCGGTGGACACTGAAGCTTTCTTT. Translating it yields CASSIGVAVDTEAFF.

The chain recombines TRBV2 with TRBJ1-3; 9 bases align to TRBD1. The CDR3 is 16 residues long. V gave up 0 bases and J gave up 4 bases; unmatched junction bases: 4. Germline-derived CDR1 and CDR2 are SNHLY and FYNNEI. The CDR3: CASSEAPGQGGNTIYF. The CDR3 nucleotides are TGTGCCAGCAGTGAAGCTCCGGGACAGGGAGGAAACACCATATATTTT.

The gene calls are TRBV5-4 and TRBJ2-7, with unresolved D. V dropped 4 bases and J dropped 5 bases, with 16 bases sitting between them. Germline V lookup: CDR1 SGHNT, CDR2 YYREEE (reference sequence). This CDR3 is 14 amino acids long. The CDR3: CASSDLGPTDEQYF. For the CDR3, the DNA is TGTGCCAGCAGCGATCTTGGACCCACAGACGAGCAGTACTTC.

This clonotype was counted at least ten times. This chain joins TRBV7-3 and TRBJ1-3; D possibly corresponds to TRBD1 (5 bases). The V end lost 1 base, the J end lost 5 bases, and 9 bases lay between the germline ends. Germline CDR1 reads SGHTA; CDR2 reads FQGTGA. The CDR3 spans 14 residues. The CDR3 reads CASSLNSDRNTIYF. The CDR3 DNA sequence: TGTGCCAGCAGCTTAAACTCGGACAGAAACACCATATATTTT.

This clonotype was recorded many times. The V gene is TRBV7-6, the J gene TRBJ1-2, with TRBD1 identical over 7 bases. With 0 bases clipped from V and 3 bases from J, the junction kept 1 base outside the gene matches. Germline V gene lookup returns CDR1 SGHVS and CDR2 FNYEAQ. The CDR3 consists of 14 residues. The DNA of the CDR3 is TGTGCCAGCAGCTTAGCCCAGGGGGACTATGGCTACACCTTC. Its protein product is CASSLAQGDYGYTF.

This clonotype was counted many times. The chain joins TRBV10-3 to TRBJ1-6; D is unresolved. CDR3 size: 13 residues. CDR1 ENHRY and CDR2 SYGVKD come from the germline V gene. The V and J ends lost 7 bases and 8 bases respectively, with 12 bases between them. This CDR3 is CAITRDLDSPLHF. Written as DNA, the CDR3 is TGTGCCATCACAAGGGATTTGGATTCACCCCTCCACTTT.

With respect to this clonotype: The CDR3 carries no conserved terminal phenylalanine or tryptophan, so it likely arises from a read error. No DNA is shown, since the ends of the CDR3 on it are uncertain; the CDR3 is the one TCRdb lists. The chain employs TRBV14 and TRBJ2-2. The germline gives CDR1 SGHDN, CDR2 FVKESK. From its first to its last residue, the CDR3 has 14 amino acids. This CDR3 is CASSPGSRHRGAVV.

With regard to this clonotype: One junction end does not reproduce the germline sequence, and a read error may be involved. The V call is TRBV24-1, the J call TRBJ2-3; TRBD2 matches at 15 bases. Germline V CDR1 and CDR2: KGHDR, SFDVKD. The CDR3 consists of 15 residues. As DNA, the CDR3 is TGTGCCAGCAGTAGGACTAGCGGGAGGGCAGATACGCAGTATTTT. It yields the protein CASSRTSGRADTQYF.

The chain is built from TRBV7-6 and TRBJ2-2, with D possibly being TRBD1 (5 bases). CDR1 is SGHVS and CDR2 is FNYEAQ in the germline V gene. There are 14 residues in the CDR3. Trimming shortened V by 4 bases and J by 4 bases, and 10 bases separated the two germline ends. The CDR3 DNA reads TGTGCCAGCAGCTCTCGACAGTCCACCGGGGAGCTGTTTTTT. Protein sequence: CASSSRQSTGELFF.

This clonotype was detected only a few times. The V and J genes are TRBV25-1 and TRBJ2-1; D possibly corresponds to TRBD2 (5 bases). Germline assignment: CDR1 MGHDK and CDR2 SYGVNS. The CDR3 loop spans 15 amino acids. Trimming left V 1 base short and J 9 bases short, with 16 bases between. The CDR3 DNA reads as TGTGCCAGCAGTGAATCAGGAGGAAGGGCCGGTGAGCAGTTCTTC. Translated, it gives CASSESGGRAGEQFF.

The chain is built from TRBV25-1 and TRBJ1-1; 9 bases align to TRBD1. Germline V gene data show CDR1 as MGHDK and CDR2 as SYGVNS. The ends lost 9 bases at V and 1 base at J; junction bases unmatched: 3. The CDR3 is made up of 13 amino acids. CDR3 amino acids: CASKQGANTEAFF. CDR3 sequence (DNA): TGTGCCAGTAAACAGGGGGCGAACACTGAAGCTTTCTTT.

V is TRBV6-5 and J is TRBJ1-2; 11 nucleotides match TRBD1. Germline-derived CDR1 and CDR2 are MNHEY and SVGAGI. Losses at the gene ends were 6 bases for V and 6 bases for J; bases not matched to a gene: 3. This CDR3 spans 13 amino acids. In DNA form, the CDR3 reads TGTGCCAGCAGGGGACAGGGGGGAGATGGCTACACCTTC. Translated, it gives CASRGQGGDGYTF.

This clonotype has only a few counts. The rearrangement joins TRBV29-1 to TRBJ1-1; tentative D call: TRBD1 (5 bases). Per germline, CDR1 SQVTM and CDR2 ANQGSEA. The CDR3 is 13 amino acids. V dropped 4 bases and J dropped 1 base, with 10 bases sitting between them. CDR3 sequence reads: CSVGRVRNTEAFF. The CDR3 DNA sequence: TGCAGCGTTGGCAGGGTGCGGAACACTGAAGCTTTCTTT.